This TCR beta chain originates from a study of shared clonotypes between healthy human individuals (dated by TCRdb to about 2020). Broadly, across the study: A few men and two women, aged 18 to 49 years, made up the cohort. For each donor, three plates each were used for CD4 naive and CD4 memory, two plates were used for CD8 naive, and one plate was used for CD8 memory. To estimate repertoire size and how much clonotype sharing occurs between individuals, the study deeply sequenced the blood TCR repertoires of several healthy adults. Libraries were prepared and TCR repertoires were sequenced by different laboratories using diverse techniques, in order to increase sequencing depth and limit assay-specific biases. Between about 0.85 and 9.5 billion PBMCs per donor were obtained by leukapheresis.

Using the deep immunoSEQ assay, TCR CDR3 regions were amplified from genomic DNA by multiplex PCR. For each cell subset, the extracted genomic DNA was distributed evenly across all wells of several immunoSEQ 96-well plates, and each plate served as one replicate. For sorted subsets, roughly 200 ng of genomic DNA, equivalent to 25,000 to 35,000 T cell genomes, went into each replicate PCR. Purified libraries were quantified with a Qubit 3.0 fluorometer, sized on a Bioanalyzer 2100, and re-quantified with the KAPA Library Quantification kit. Each immunoSEQ 96-well plate was sequenced on its own single-read 150-cycle Illumina NextSeq 550 flow cell. As for the original processing: Because the immunoSEQ output held only junctional sequences and lacked quality scores, the filtering could not match the filtering applied to full-length reads. To assign V/J genes and CDR3, sequences were annotated against IMGT germline references using PyIR, a Python wrapper for IgBLAST v1.9. Reads were filtered out if the reads had weak V/J assignments (E-value above 1e-6), no CDR3, stop codons, out-of-frame junctions, or ambiguous translated residues. A V3J clonotype was defined by an identical inferred V gene, J gene, and CDR3 amino acid sequence. Percentage overlap between repertoires was computed as shared unique clonotypes divided by the size of the smaller repertoire. RTK rarefaction, the Chao1 estimator, and Recon v2.1 estimates of unobserved clonotypes were used to assess repertoire richness. For all TCRbeta clonotypes obtained by the gDNA method from a handful of donors, generation probabilities were computed with OLGA. TCRdb mirrors the immuneACCESS table, restricted to in-frame sequences. Some clones are absent from its copies; in checked studies, under half trace to an unresolved V gene, and the reason for the others is unknown. The DNA was the basis for D and trimming; V, J and clone size are from that table. In this sample the table shows some 800,000 clones, roughly 92% of which occur a single time. The ten largest clones represent less than 25% of the sample.

The paper as a whole reports these results and caveats: Only blood was sampled, and tissue TCR repertoires likely differ from those in blood. Incomplete sequencing was indicated by rarefaction of sorted-subset datasets, despite the large sequencing depth. Larger estimated clonotype richness was generally found for naive subsets than for memory subsets. Because the study included a small number of donors, the genetic and exposure-history diversity represented was limited. Higher generation probabilities were observed for clonotypes shared by all four sorted-subset donors than for non-shared clonotypes. When several donors were compared, the shared fraction of clonotypes was about 5.2% for naive CD4, 3% to 4% for naive CD8, roughly 2.5% for memory CD4, and 0.35% to 0.4% for memory CD8. Pairwise subsampling indicated that sequencing depth was expected to affect the degree of clonotype sharing among donors.

Comment on this clone: It lacks a known antigen. Per-nucleotide qualities are absent, and no much larger clonotype sits a single base away.

Spanning cysteine to phenylalanine, the CDR3 consists of 19 amino acids. Only the CDR3 DNA stays, 57 bases, in frame from base 1. V was cut back by 3 bases and J by 0 bases, leaving a gap of 18 bases between them. CDR1 and CDR2 are drawn from the germline V gene (reference sequence): SEHNR, FQNEAQ. CD8 naive samples consisted of CD45RO-negative cells that were positively selected for CCR7, yielding a CD45RA+CCR7+ population without TemRA cells. Donors were healthy HIV-negative adults with no recently reported acute infections or vaccinations. Only Caucasian adults living in Nashville, Tennessee, USA were represented among the donors. After blood collection by leukapheresis, PBMCs were isolated using Ficoll-Histopaque density gradient centrifugation and then cryopreserved in the vapor phase of liquid nitrogen. Analytical flow cytometry was used to check the purity and quantity of each magnetically sorted T cell population. Genomic DNA was isolated from every sorted fraction and measured by UV absorbance on a Nanodrop 2000c.

The sample comprised naive CD8+ T cells sorted from blood. The cell subset or site label corresponds to: CD45RA+CCR7+. This chain is built from TRBV7-9 and TRBJ2-6; the D region may be TRBD1 or TRBD2, each matching 5 bases equally. The receptor was isolated from a man aged 25-45 years in good health. The nucleotide sequence is given as TGTGCCAGCAGCTTGGGGGTCGGCAGGAACCCCTCTGGGGCCAACGTCCTGACTTTC. Its amino acids are CASSLGVGRNPSGANVLTF.